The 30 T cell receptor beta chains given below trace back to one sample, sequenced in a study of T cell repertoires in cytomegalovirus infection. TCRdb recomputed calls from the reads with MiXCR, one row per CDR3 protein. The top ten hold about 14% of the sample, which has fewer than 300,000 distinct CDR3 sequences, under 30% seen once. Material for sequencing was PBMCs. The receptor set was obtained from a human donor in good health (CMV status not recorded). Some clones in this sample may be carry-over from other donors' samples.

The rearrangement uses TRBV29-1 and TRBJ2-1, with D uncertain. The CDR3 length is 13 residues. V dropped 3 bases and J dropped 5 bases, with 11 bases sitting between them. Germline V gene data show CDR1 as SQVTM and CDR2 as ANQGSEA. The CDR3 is CSVDHGFDNEQFF. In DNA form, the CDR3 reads TGCAGCGTTGATCATGGATTCGACAATGAGCAGTTCTTC.

CDR3 in DNA: TGTGCCAGCAGTTTAGAGCTGCGGGGGGCCTACGAGCAGTACTTC. Its protein product is CASSLELRGAYEQYF. The J gene is TRBJ2-7, the V gene TRBV12-3 or TRBV12-4; the match to TRBD2 covers 8 bases. This CDR3 is built from 15 residues. Trimming removed 1 base from V and 2 bases from J; junction bases left unmatched: 4.

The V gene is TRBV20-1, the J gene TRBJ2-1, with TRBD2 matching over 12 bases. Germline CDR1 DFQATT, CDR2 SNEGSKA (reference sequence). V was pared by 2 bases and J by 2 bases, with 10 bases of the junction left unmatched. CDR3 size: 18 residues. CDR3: CSARSLAGGTGPYNEQFF. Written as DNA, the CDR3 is TGCAGTGCTAGATCACTAGCGGGAGGAACGGGCCCCTACAATGAGCAGTTCTTC.

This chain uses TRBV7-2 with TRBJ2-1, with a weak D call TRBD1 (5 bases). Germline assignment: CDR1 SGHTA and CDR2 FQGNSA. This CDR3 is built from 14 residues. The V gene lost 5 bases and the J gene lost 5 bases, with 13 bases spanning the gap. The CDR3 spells CASSPLRVNNEQFF. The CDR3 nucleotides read TGTGCCAGCAGCCCCCTCAGGGTAAACAATGAGCAGTTCTTC.

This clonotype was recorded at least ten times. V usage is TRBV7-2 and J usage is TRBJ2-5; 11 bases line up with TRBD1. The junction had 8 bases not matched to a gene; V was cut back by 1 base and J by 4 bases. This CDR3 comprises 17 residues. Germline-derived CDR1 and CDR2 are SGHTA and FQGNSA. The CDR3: CASSLVGTGGIGETQYF. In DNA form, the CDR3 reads TGTGCCAGCAGCTTAGTCGGGACAGGGGGAATTGGAGAGACCCAGTACTTC.

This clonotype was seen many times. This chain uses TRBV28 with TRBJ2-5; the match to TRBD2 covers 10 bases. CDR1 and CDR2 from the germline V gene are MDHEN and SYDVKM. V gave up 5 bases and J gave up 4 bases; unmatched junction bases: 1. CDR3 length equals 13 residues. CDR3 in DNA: TGTGCCAGCAGTCGACTAGCGGGAGAGACCCAGTACTTC. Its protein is CASSRLAGETQYF.

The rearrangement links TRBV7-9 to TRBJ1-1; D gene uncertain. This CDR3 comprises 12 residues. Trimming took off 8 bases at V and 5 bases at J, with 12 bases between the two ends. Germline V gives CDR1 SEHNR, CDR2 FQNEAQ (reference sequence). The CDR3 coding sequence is TGTGCCAGCGGGCCGGTTTGGACTGAAGCTTTCTTT. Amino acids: CASGPVWTEAFF.

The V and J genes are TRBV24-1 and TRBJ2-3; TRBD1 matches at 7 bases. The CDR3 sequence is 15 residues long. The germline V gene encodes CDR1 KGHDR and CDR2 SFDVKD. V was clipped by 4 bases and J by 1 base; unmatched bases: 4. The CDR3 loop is CATSEPGTGTDTQYF. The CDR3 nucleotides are TGTGCCACCAGTGAACCCGGGACAGGCACAGATACGCAGTATTTT.

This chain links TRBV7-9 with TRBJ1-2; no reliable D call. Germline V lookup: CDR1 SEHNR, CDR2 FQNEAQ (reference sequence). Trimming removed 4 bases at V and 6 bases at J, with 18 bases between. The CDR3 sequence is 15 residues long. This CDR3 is CASSYGRGRSDGYTF. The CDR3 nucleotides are TGTGCCAGCAGCTACGGACGTGGCAGGTCTGATGGCTACACCTTC.

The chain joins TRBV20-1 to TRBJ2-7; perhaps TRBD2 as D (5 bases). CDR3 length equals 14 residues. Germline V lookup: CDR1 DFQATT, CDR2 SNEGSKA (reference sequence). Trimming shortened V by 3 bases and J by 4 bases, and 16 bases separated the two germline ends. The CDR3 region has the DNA TGCAGTGCTAGGGCCCCCCGACTACATTACGAGCAGTACTTC. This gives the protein CSARAPRLHYEQYF.

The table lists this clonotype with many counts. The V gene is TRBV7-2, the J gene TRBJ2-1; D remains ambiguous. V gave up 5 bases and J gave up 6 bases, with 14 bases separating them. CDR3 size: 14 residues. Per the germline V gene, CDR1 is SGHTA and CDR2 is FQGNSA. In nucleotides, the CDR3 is TGTGCCAGCAGCCCCTGGACGGTCTTCAATGAGCAGTTCTTC. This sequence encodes CASSPWTVFNEQFF.

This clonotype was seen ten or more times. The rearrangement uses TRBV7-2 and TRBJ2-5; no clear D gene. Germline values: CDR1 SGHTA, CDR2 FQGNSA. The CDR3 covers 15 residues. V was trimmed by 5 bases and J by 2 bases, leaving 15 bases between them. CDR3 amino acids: CASSRRADRQETQYF. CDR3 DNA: TGTGCCAGCAGCCGTAGGGCTGATCGTCAAGAGACCCAGTACTTC.

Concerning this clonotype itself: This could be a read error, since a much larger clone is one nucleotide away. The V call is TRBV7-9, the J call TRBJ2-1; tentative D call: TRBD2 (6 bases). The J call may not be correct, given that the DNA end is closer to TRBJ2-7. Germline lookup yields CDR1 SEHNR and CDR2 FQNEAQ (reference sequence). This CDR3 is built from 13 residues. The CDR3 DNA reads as TGTGCCAGCAGCCGGGAGCAAGGTGATGAGCAGTACTTC. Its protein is CASSREQGDEQYF.

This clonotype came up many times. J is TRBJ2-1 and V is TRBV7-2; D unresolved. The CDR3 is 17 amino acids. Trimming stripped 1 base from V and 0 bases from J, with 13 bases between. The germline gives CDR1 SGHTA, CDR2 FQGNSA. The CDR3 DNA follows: TGTGCCAGCAGCTTAGGCGGCTTCTCGAGCTCCTACAATGAGCAGTTCTTC. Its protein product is CASSLGGFSSSYNEQFF.

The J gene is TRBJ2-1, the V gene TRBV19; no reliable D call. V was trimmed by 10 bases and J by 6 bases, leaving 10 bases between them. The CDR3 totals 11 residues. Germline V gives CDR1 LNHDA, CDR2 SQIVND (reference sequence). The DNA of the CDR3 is TGTGCCACCCTGGCATCCAATGAGCAGTTCTTC. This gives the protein CATLASNEQFF.

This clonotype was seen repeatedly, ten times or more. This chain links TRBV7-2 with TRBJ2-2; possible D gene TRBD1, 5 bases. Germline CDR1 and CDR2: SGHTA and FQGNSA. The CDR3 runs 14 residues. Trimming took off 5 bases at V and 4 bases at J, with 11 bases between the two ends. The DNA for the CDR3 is TGTGCCAGCAGCATCGGACACCTCACCGGGGAGCTGTTTTTT. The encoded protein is CASSIGHLTGELFF.

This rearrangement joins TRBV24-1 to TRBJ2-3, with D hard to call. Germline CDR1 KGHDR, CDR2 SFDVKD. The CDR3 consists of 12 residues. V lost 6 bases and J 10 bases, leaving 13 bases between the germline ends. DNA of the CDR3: TGTGCCACCAGTAATCCCCTGCATGCGCAGTATTTT. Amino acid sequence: CATSNPLHAQYF.

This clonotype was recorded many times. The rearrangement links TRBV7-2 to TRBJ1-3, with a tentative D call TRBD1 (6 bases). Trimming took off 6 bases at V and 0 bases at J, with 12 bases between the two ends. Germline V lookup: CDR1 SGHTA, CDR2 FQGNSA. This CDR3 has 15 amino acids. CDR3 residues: CASRQARGSGNTIYF. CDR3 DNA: TGTGCCAGCAGGCAAGCCAGGGGCTCTGGAAACACCATATATTTT.

This CDR3 reads CSVHGARENEQFF. CDR3 DNA sequence: TGCAGCGTTCATGGAGCGAGGGAAAATGAGCAGTTCTTC. The chain combines TRBV29-1 with TRBJ2-1; tentative D call: TRBD2 (5 bases). Trimming left V 5 bases short and J 7 bases short, with 15 bases between. Germline CDR1 reads SQVTM; CDR2 reads ANQGSEA. The CDR3 runs to 13 residues.

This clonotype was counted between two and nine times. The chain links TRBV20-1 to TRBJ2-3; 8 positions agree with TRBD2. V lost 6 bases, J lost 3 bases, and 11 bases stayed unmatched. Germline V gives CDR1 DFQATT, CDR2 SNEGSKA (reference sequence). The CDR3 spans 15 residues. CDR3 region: CSAANVREVTDTQYF. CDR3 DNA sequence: TGCAGTGCGGCGAACGTGCGGGAGGTAACAGATACGCAGTATTTT.

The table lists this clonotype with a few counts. CDR3: CSALLTDRYGYTF. CDR3 bases: TGCAGCGCCCTGCTGACAGACAGATATGGCTACACCTTC. The V gene is TRBV29-1, the J gene TRBJ1-2; TRBD1 might be the D (5 bases). Trimming pared 7 bases from V and 5 bases from J, leaving 17 bases between. This CDR3 is 13 amino acids long. CDR1 SQVTM and CDR2 ANQGSEA come from the germline V gene. The full variable domain, in which reference TRBV29-1 and TRBJ1-2 provide the parts outside the CDR3, is SAVISQKPSRDICQRGTSLTIQCQVDSQVTMMFWYRQQPGQSLTLIATANQGSEATYESGFVIDKFPISRPNLTFSTLTVSNMSPEDSSIYLCSALLTDRYGYTFGSGTRLTVV.

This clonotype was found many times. CDR3 sequence (DNA): TGTGCCAGCAGGGGAAGGACAGGGTCCCAGGAGCAGTACTTC. Amino acids: CASRGRTGSQEQYF. The chain carries TRBV12-3 or TRBV12-4 and TRBJ2-7; TRBD1 agrees at 8 bases. V shed 6 bases and J 7 bases; nucleotides not matched to a gene: 11. The CDR3 totals 14 residues.

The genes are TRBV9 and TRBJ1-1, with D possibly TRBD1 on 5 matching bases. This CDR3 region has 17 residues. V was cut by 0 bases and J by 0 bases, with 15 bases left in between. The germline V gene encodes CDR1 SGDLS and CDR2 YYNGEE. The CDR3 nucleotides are TGTGCCAGCAGCGTAGTGGGGGTGACCGCCATGAACACTGAAGCTTTCTTT. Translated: CASSVVGVTAMNTEAFF.

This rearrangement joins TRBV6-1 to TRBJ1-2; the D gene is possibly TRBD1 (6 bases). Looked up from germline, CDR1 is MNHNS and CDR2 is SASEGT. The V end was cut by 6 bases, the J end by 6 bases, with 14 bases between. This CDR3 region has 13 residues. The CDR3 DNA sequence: TGTGCCAGCAGAGACACAGGGCTTGATGGCTACACCTTC. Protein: CASRDTGLDGYTF.

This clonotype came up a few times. The CDR3 DNA reads as TGTGCCAGCAGCGTAGGTCGGTCCTCTGGAAACACCATATATTTT. Its translation: CASSVGRSSGNTIYF. The V call is TRBV9, the J call TRBJ1-3; no clear D. CDR3 length: 15 residues. V was trimmed by 0 bases and J by 0 bases, leaving 7 bases between them. CDR1 is SGDLS, CDR2 YYNGEE, per germline.

Here the CDR3 DNA reads TGTGCCAGCAGCCGAGGCGGGGATTTTAGCAATCAGCCCCAGCATTTT. Translation gives CASSRGGDFSNQPQHF. The V call is TRBV7-2, the J call TRBJ1-5; D remains unclear. The CDR3 loop spans 16 amino acids. The V and J ends lost 5 bases and 0 bases respectively, with 14 bases between them. Germline V gives CDR1 SGHTA, CDR2 FQGNSA.

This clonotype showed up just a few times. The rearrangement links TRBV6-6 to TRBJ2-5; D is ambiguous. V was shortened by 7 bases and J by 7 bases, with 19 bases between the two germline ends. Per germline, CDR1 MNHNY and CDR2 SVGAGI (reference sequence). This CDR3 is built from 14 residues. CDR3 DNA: TGTGCCAGCATTCCAAGTCGGCTTTTCGGGACCCAGTACTTC. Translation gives CASIPSRLFGTQYF.

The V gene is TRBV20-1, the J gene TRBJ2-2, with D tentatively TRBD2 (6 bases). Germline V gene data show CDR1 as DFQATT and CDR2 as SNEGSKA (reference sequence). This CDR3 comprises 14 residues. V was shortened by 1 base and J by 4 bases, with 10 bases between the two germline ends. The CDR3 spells CSARGGDGTGELFF. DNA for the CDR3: TGCAGTGCTAGAGGGGGGGATGGCACCGGGGAGCTGTTTTTT.

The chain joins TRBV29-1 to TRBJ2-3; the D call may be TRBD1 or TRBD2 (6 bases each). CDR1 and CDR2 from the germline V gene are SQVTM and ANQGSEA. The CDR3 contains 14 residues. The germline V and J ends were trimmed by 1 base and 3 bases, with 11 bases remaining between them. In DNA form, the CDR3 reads TGCAGCGTTGAAGGGGGGGCCGGGACAGATACGCAGTATTTT. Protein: CSVEGGAGTDTQYF.

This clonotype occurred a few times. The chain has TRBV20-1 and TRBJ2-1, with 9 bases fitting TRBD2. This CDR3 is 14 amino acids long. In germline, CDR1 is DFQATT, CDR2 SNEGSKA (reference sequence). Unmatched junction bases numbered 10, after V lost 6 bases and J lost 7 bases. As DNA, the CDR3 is TGCAGTGCGCGAGACGGACTAGCGAGGAATGAGCAGTTCTTC. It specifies CSARDGLARNEQFF.